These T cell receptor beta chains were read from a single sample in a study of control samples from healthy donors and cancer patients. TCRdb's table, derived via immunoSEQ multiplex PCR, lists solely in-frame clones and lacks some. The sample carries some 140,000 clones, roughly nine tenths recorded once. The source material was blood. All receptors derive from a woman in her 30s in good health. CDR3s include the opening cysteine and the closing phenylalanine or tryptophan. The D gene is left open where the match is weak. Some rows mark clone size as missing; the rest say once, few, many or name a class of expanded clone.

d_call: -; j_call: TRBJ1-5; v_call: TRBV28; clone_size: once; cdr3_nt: TGTGCCAGCAGTCCCGCGGTAGGGGGCAATCAGCCCCAGCATTTT; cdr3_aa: CASSPAVGGNQPQHF
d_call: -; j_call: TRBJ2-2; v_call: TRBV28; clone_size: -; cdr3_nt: TGTGCCAGCAGTTTAGGTGGCAACACCGGGGAGCTGTTTTTT; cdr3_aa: CASSLGGNTGELFF
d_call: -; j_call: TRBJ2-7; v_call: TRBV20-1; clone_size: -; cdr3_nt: TGCAGTGCCGGACAGTCCTACGAGCAGTACTTC; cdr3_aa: CSAGQSYEQYF
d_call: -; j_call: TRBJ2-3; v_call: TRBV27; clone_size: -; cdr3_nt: TGTGCCAGCAGTTTAGCCCCGTGGCCGCCGGATACGCAGTATTTT; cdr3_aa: CASSLAPWPPDTQYF
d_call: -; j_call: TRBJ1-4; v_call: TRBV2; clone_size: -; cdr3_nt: TGTGCCAGCAGTGTAGATGGGGGACCTGAAAAACTGTTTTTT; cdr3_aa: CASSVDGGPEKLFF
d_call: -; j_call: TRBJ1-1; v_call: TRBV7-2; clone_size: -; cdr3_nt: TGTGCCAGCAGCCCTTCGAACAGAAGAGCTTTCTTT; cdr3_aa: CASSPSNRRAFF
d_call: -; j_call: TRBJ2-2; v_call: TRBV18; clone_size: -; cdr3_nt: TGTGCCAGCTCACCACCAACTCGCACCGGGGAGCTGTTTTTT; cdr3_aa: CASSPPTRTGELFF
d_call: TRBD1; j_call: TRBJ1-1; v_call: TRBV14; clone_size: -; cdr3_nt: TGTGCCAGCAGCCAAGCGGGACAGGGGATAGAGTACGGTGAAGCTTTCTTT; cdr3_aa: CASSQAGQGIEYGEAFF
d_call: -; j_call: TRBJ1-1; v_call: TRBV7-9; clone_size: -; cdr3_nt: TGTGCCAGCAGGGGCCTAGGGACTGTGAACACTGAAGCTTTCTTT; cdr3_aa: CASRGLGTVNTEAFF
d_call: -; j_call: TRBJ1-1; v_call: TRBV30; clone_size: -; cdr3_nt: TGTGCCTGGAATATGTGGGTCGGGGACACTGAAGCTTTCTTT; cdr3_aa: CAWNMWVGDTEAFF
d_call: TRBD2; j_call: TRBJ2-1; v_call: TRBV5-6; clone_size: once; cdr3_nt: TGTGCCAGCAGCCGCCCCGGGACTAGCGGGCACAATGAGCAGTTCTTC; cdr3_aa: CASSRPGTSGHNEQFF
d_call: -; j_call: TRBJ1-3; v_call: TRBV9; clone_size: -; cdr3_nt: TGTGCCAGCAGCGTAGCAGGGGTCGGCGCCTCTGGAAACACCATATATTTT; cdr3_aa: CASSVAGVGASGNTIYF
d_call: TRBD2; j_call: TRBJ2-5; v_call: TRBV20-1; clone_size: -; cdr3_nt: TGCAGTGCTAGTGCGACTAGCGGGGGAGAGACCCAGTACTTC; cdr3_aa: CSASATSGGETQYF
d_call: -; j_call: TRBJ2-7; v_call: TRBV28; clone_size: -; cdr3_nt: TGTGCCAGCAGCTCCGCGGACGGGCTGTCCTACGAGCAGTACTTC; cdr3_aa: CASSSADGLSYEQYF